This T cell receptor beta chain emerged from a study of blood T cell repertoires in COVID-19. CDR1 SGHAT and CDR2 FQDESV come from the germline V gene (reference sequence). The CDR3 extends over 15 amino acids. Germline trimming cut 4 bases from V and 6 bases from J; bases unmatched to any gene: 10. Here immunoSEQ multiplex PCR was the method, and the copy in TCRdb shows in-frame clones only, minus some. The sample consists of about 240,000 clones, around 87% of them appearing once. This sequence joins TRBV11-1 and TRBJ1-2, with TRBD1 identical over 8 bases. Sequencing input: peripheral blood. This TCR came from a woman aged 70 to 79 with active or convalescent COVID-19. CDR3: CASSSNRGGKNGYTF. The CDR3, as DNA: TGTGCCAGCAGCTCGAACAGGGGGGGAAAGAATGGCTACACCTTC.